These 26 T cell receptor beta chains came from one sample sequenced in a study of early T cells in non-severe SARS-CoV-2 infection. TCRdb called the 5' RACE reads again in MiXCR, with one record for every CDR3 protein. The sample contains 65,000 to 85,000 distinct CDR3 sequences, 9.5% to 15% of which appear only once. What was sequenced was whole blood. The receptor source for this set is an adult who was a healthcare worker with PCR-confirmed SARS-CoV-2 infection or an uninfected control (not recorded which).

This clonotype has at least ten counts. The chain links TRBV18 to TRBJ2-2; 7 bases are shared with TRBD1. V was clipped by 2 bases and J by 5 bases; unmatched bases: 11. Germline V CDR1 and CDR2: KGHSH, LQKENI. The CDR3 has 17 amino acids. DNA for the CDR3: TGTGCCAGCTCACCAGCCTCTCGGACAGGTACTACCGGGGAGCTGTTTTTT. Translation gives CASSPASRTGTTGELFF. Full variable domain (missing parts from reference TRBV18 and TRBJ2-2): NAGVMQNPRHLVRRRGQEARLRCSPMKGHSHVYWYRQLPEEGLKFMVYLQKENIIDESGMPKERFSAEFPKEGPSILRIQQVVRGDSAAYFCASSPASRTGTTGELFFGEGSRLTVL.

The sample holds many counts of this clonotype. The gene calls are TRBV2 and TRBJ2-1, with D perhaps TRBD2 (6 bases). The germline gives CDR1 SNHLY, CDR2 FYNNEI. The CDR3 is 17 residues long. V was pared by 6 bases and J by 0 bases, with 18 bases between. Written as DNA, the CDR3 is TGTGCCAGCAGGGGAGGACTTCGAGGGAGCTCCTACAATGAGCAGTTCTTC. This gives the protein CASRGGLRGSSYNEQFF.

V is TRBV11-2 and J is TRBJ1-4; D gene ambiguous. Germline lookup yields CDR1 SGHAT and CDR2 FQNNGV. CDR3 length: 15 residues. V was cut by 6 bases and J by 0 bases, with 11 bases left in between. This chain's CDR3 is CASSSKGPTNEKLFF. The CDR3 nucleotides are TGTGCCAGCAGTTCCAAGGGTCCAACTAATGAAAAACTGTTTTTT.

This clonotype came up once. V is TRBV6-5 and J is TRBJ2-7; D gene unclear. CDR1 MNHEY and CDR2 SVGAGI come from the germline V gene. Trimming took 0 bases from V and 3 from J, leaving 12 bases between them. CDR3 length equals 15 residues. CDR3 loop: CASSYSGLWRYEQYF. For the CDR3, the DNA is TGTGCCAGCAGTTACTCGGGCTTATGGCGCTACGAGCAGTACTTC.

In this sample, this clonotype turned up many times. CDR3 residues: CASSFRLGSLERGDTEAFF. In DNA, the CDR3 is TGTGCCAGCAGTTTCAGGTTAGGGAGCTTGGAGAGGGGGGACACTGAAGCTTTCTTT. The chain carries TRBV27 and TRBJ1-1; D is possibly TRBD1 (6 bases). Germline loops: CDR1 MNHEY, CDR2 SMNVEV (reference sequence). The length of the CDR3 is 19 residues. V dropped 3 bases and J dropped 3 bases, with 26 bases sitting between them.

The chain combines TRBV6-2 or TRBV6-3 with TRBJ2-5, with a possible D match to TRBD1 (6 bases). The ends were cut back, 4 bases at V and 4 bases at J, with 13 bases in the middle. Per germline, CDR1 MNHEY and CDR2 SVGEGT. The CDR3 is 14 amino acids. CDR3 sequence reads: CASSLWGRRETQYF. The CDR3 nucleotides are TGTGCCAGCAGTTTGTGGGGGCGGAGAGAGACCCAGTACTTC.

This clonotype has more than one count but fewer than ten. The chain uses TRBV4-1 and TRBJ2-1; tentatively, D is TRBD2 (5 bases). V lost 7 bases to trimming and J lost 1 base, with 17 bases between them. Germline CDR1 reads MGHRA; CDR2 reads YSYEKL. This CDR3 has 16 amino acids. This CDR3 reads CASTTLYGLSYNEQFF. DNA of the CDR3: TGCGCCAGCACCACACTATACGGACTTTCCTACAATGAGCAGTTCTTC.

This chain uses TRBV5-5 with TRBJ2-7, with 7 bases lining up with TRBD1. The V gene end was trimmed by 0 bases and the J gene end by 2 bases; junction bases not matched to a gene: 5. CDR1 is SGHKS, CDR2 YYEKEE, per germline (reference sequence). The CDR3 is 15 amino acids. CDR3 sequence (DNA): TGTGCCAGCAGCTTGGCCTGGGACAGCCCCTACGAGCAGTACTTC. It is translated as CASSLAWDSPYEQYF.

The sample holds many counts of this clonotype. In nucleotides, the CDR3 is TGTGCCAGCTCAGCCGACAGTCTGAACACTGAAGCTTTCTTT. Translation gives CASSADSLNTEAFF. The chain recombines TRBV18 with TRBJ1-1; perhaps TRBD1 as D (5 bases). V lost 5 bases and J lost 0, with 10 bases in between. This CDR3 is built from 14 residues. Germline CDR1 KGHSH, CDR2 LQKENI.

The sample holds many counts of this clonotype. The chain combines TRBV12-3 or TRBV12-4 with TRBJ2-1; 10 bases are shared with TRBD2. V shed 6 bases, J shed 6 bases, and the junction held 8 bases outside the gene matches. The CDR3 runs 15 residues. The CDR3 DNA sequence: TGTGCCAGCAGCCCAAGCGGGAGGGCCCCCAATGAGCAGTTCTTC. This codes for CASSPSGRAPNEQFF.

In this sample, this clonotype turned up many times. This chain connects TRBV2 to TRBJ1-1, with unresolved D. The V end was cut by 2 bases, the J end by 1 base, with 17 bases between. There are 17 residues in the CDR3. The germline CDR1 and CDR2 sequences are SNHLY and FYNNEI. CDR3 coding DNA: TGTGCCAGCAGTGAACCCCGGGCGAGACTCCCGAACACTGAAGCTTTCTTT. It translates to CASSEPRARLPNTEAFF.

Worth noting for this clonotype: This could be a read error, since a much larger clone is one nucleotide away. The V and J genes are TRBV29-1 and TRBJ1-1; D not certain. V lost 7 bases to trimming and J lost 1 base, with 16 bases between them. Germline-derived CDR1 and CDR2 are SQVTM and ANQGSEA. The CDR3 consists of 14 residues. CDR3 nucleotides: TGCAGCGCCGCGCTTCTTATGGGGAACACTGAAGCTTTCTTT. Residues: CSAALLMGNTEAFF.

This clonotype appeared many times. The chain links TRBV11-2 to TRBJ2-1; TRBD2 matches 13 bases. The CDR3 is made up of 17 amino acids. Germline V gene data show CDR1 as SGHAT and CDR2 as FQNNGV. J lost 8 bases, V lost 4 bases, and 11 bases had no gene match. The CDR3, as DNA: TGTGCCAGCAGCTCACGGACTAGCGGGAGTCGGGTATATGAGCAGTTCTTC. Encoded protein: CASSSRTSGSRVYEQFF.

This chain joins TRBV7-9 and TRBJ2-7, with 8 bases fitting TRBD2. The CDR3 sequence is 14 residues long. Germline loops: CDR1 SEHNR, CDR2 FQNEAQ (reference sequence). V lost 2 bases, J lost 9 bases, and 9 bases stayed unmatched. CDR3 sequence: CASSLTTSGQRQYF. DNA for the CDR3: TGTGCCAGCAGCTTAACCACTAGCGGCCAGCGGCAGTACTTC.

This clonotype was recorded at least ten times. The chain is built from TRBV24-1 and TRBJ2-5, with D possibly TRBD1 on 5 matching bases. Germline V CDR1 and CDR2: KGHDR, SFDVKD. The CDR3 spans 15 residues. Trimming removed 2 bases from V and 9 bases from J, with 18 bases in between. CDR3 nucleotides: TGTGCCACCAGTGATTCAAACGACAGATGGAAGGCCCAGTACTTC. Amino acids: CATSDSNDRWKAQYF.

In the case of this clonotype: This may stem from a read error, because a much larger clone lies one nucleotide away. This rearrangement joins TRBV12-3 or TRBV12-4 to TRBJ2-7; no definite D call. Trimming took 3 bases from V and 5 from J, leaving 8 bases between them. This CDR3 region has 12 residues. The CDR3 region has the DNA TGTGCCAGCAGTTTTATAGGCAACGAGCAGTACTTC. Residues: CASSFIGNEQYF.

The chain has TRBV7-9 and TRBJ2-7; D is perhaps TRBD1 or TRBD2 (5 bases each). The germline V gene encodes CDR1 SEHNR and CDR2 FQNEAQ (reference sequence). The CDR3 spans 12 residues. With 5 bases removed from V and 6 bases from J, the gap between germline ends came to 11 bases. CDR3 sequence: CASSNQGREQYF. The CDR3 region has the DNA TGTGCCAGCAGCAACCAGGGACGCGAGCAGTACTTC.

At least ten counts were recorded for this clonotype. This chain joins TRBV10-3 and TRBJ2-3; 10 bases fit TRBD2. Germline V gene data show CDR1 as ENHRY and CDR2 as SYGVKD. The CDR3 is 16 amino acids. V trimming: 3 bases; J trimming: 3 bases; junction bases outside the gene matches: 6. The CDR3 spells CAISDSGRPVTDTQYF. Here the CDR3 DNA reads TGTGCCATCAGTGATAGCGGGAGGCCCGTGACAGATACGCAGTATTTT.

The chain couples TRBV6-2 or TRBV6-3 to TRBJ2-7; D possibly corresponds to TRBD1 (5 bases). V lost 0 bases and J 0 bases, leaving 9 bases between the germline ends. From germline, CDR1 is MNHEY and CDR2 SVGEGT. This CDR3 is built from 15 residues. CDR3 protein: CASSYSKGDSYEQYF. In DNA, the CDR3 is TGTGCCAGCAGTTACTCGAAAGGGGACTCCTACGAGCAGTACTTC.

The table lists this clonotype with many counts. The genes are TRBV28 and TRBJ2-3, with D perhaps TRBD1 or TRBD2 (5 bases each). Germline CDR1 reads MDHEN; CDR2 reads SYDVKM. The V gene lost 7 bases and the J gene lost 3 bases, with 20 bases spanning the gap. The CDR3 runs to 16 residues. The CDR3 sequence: CASTNRDLPRTDTQYF. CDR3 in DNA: TGTGCCAGCACAAACCGGGACCTCCCGAGGACAGATACGCAGTATTTT.

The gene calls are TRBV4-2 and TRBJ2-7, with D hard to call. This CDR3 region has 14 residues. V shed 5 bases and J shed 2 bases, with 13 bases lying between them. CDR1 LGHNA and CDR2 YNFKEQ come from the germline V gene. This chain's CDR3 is CASSYNSYTYEQYF. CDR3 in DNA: TGTGCCAGCAGCTATAATTCCTATACCTACGAGCAGTACTTC.

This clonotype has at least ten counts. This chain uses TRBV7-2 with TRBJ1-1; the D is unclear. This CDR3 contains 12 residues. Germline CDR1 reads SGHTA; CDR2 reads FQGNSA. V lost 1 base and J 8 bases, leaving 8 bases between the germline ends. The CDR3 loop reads CASSLGTGEAFF. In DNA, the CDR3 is TGTGCCAGCAGCTTAGGTACGGGGGAAGCTTTCTTT.

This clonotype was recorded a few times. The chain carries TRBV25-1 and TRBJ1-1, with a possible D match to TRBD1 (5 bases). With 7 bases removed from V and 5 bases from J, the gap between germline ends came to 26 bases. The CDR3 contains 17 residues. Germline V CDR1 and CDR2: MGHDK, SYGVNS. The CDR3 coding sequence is TGTGCCAGCAATCCATCCGGGACGGTGCGATCGGGGACTGAAGCTTTCTTT. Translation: CASNPSGTVRSGTEAFF. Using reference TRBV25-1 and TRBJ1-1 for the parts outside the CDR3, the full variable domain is EADIYQTPRYLVIGTGKKITLECSQTMGHDKMYWYQQDPGMELHLIHYSYGVNSTEKGDLSSESTVSRIRTEHFPLTLESARPSHTSQYLCASNPSGTVRSGTEAFFGQGTRLTVV.

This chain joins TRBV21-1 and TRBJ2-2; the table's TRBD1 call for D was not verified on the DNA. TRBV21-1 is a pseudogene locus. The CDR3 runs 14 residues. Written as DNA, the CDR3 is TGTGCCAGAGCCCCCCGGGACAGCTCCGGGGAGCTGTTTTTT. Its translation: CARAPRDSSGELFF.

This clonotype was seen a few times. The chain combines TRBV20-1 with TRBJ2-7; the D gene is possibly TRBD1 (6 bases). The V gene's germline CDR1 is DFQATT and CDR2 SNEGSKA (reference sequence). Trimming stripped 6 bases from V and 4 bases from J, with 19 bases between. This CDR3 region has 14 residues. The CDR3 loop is CSAGTRHELYEQYF. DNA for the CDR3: TGCAGTGCGGGGACACGCCATGAGCTTTACGAGCAGTACTTC.

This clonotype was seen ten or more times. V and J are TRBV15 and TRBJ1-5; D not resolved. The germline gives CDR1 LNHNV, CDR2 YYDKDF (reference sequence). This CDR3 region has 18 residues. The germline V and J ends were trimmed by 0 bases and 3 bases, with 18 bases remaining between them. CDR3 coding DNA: TGTGCCACCAGCAGAGATTGGGGTATCTCCGATAACAATCAGCCCCAGCATTTT. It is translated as CATSRDWGISDNNQPQHF.